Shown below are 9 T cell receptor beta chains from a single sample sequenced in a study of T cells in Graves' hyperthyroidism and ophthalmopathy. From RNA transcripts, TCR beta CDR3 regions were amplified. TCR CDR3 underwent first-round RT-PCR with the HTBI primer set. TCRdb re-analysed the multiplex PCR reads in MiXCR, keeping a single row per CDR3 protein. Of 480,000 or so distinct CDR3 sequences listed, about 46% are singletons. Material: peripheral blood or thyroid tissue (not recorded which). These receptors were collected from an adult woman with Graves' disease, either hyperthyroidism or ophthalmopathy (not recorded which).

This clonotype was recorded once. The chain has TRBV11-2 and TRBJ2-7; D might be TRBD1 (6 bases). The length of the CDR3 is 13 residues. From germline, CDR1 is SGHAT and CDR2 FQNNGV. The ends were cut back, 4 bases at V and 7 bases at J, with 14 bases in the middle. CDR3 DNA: TGTGCCAGCAGCTCCACAGGGTTGAAAGAGCAGTACTTC. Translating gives CASSSTGLKEQYF.

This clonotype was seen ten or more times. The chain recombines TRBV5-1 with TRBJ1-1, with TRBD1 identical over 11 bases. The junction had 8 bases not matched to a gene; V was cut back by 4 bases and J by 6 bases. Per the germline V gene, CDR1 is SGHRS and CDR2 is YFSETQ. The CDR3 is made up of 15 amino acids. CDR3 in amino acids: CASSPRTGGYSEAFF. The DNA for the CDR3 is TGCGCCAGCAGCCCTCGGACAGGGGGCTATTCTGAAGCTTTCTTT. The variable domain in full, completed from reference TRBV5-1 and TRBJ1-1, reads KAGVTQTPRYLIKTRGQQVTLSCSPISGHRSVSWYQQTPGQGLQFLFEYFSETQRNKGNFPGRFSGRQFSNSRSEMNVSTLELGDSALYLCASSPRTGGYSEAFFGQGTRLTVV.

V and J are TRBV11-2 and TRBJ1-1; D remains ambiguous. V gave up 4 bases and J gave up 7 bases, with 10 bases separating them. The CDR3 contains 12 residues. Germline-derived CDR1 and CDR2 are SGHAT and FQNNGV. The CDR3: CASSSERREAFF. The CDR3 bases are TGTGCCAGCAGCTCCGAAAGACGTGAAGCTTTCTTT. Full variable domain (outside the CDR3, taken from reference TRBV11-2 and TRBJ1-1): EAGVAQSPRYKIIEKRQSVAFWCNPISGHATLYWYQQILGQGPKLLIQFQNNGVVDDSQLPKDRFSAERLKGVDSTLKIQPAKLEDSAVYLCASSSERREAFFGQGTRLTVV.

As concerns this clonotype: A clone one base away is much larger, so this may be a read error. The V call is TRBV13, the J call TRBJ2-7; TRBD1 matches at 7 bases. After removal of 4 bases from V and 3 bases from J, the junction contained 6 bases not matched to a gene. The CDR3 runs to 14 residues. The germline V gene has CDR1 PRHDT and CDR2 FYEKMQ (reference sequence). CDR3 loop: CASSYDRVNYEQYF. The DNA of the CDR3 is TGTGCCAGCAGCTACGACAGGGTGAACTACGAGCAGTACTTC.

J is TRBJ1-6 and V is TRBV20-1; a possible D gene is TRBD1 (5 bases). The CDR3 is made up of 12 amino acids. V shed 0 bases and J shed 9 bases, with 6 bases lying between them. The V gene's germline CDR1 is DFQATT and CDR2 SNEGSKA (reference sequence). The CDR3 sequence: CSARDGGSPLHF. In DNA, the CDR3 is TGCAGTGCTAGAGATGGGGGTTCACCCCTCCACTTT.

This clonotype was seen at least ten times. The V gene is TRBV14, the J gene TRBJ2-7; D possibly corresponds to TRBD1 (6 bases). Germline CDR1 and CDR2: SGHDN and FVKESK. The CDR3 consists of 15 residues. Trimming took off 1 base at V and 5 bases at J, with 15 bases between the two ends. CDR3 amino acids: CASSQVSGQSDEQYF. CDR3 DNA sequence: TGTGCCAGCAGCCAAGTGTCCGGACAGTCCGACGAGCAGTACTTC.

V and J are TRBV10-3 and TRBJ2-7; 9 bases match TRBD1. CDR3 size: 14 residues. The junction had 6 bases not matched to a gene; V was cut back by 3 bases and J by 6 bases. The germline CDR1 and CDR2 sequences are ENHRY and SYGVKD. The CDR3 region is CAISEPGQGSEQYF. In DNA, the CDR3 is TGTGCCATCAGTGAACCGGGACAGGGATCCGAGCAGTACTTC.

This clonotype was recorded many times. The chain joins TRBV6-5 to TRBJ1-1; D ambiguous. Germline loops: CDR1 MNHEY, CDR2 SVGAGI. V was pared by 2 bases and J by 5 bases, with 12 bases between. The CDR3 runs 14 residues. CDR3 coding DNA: TGTGCCAGCAGTTACACCCACTCGGGGACTGAAGCTTTCTTT. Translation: CASSYTHSGTEAFF.

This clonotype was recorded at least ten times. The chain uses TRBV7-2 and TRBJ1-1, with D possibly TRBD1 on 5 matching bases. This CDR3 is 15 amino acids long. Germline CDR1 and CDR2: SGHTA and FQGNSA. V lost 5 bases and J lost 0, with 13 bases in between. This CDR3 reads CASSGGGELNTEAFF. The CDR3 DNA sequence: TGTGCCAGCAGCGGGGGGGGGGAATTGAACACTGAAGCTTTCTTT.